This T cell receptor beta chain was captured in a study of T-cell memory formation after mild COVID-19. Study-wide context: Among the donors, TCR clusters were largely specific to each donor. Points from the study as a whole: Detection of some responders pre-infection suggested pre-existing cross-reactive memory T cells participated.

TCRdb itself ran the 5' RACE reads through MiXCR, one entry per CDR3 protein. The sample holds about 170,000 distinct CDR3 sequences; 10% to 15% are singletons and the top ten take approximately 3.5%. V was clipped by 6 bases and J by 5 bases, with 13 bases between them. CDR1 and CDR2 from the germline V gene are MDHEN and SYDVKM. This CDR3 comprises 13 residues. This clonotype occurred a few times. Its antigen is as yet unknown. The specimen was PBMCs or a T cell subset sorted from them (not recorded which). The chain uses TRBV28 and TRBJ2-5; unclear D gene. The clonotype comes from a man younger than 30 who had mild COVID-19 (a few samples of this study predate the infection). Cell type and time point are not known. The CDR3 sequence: CASRSGVWETQYF. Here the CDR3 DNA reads TGTGCCAGCAGGAGTGGAGTATGGGAGACCCAGTACTTC.